The clone carrying this TCR beta chain was detected a few times. No antigen is known for it. The source of the sample is a study of response to subunit inactivated influenza vaccine. Study-wide findings and caveats: The authors proposed limited new T cell recruitment per seasonal influenza vaccination.

TCRdb used MiXCR to reprocess the RT-PCR reads, holding one entry per CDR3 protein. The data contain some 180,000 distinct CDR3 sequences, approximately 8.7% of them seen just once; the ten biggest clones take up approximately 10%. The J segment lost 5 bases and the V segment lost 6 bases, leaving 3 bases of the junction unmatched. Germline V CDR1 and CDR2: ENHRY, SYGVKD. The CDR3 sequence is 14 residues long. This TCR derives from a man in his fifties or sixties who received an inactivated influenza vaccine. Here the sequenced sample was non-naive T cells sorted from PBMCs, taken on the day of vaccination. The chain carries TRBV10-3 and TRBJ2-7; 14 bases are a match to TRBD2. CDR3 in amino acids: CAISTGLAGDEQYF. The CDR3, as DNA: TGTGCCATCAGCACGGGACTAGCGGGAGACGAGCAGTACTTC.